This T cell receptor beta chain was sequenced in a study of Ad26.COV2.S vaccination and SARS-CoV-2 variants. Study as a whole: Ad26.COV2.S shots went into the muscle once or twice, 56 days apart.

Germline trimming cut 4 bases from V and 3 bases from J; bases unmatched to any gene: 7. The CDR3 runs 14 residues. CDR1 and CDR2 from the germline V gene are SQVTM and ANQGSEA. Clones were read by immunoSEQ multiplex PCR, and TCRdb kept only the in-frame ones, dropping some. Among roughly 320,000 clones listed, more than 70% were seen once. Overall study results and limits: Reportedly, after vaccination the spike-specific CD8+ and CD4+ T cell responses displayed substantial breadth.

Noted treatment: approximately 18 received Ad26.COV2.S at low or high dose, single or two shots; about five received placebo; per-sample allocation not given. At day 63 after the first vaccine or placebo injection, samples were drawn. The shot given was an Ad26 vector that makes Wuhan-strain SARS-CoV-2 spike. With respect to this clone: The antigen is not known.

The chain carries TRBV29-1 and TRBJ2-5; 8 bases fit TRBD2. The sequence derives from a person aged 18-65 years who received the Ad26.COV2.S COVID-19 vaccine or a placebo. The sample in question was peripheral blood, obtained in a trial of Ad26.COV2.S vaccine versus placebo. The DNA of the CDR3 is TGCAGCGTTGTCGGGGGGGCAAGGGAAGAGACCCAGTACTTC. Protein product: CSVVGGAREETQYF.